This TCR beta chain was identified during a study of spatial heterogeneity in lung cancer. The CDR3 spans 19 residues. V lost 7 bases and J lost 0, with 22 bases in between. Germline V CDR1 and CDR2: SNHLY, FYNNEI. On this clonotype: Its antigen remains unknown.

The time point is: sample taken at primary tumor resection. Points from the study as a whole: Counts that tracked tumor mutation counts were those of expanded intratumoral alpha and beta TCRs.

TCRdb recomputed calls from the 5' RACE reads with MiXCR, one row per CDR3 protein. Among around 2,500 distinct CDR3 sequences listed, 6.5% to 9% were seen once. The origin of this receptor is a female donor with early-stage non-small cell lung cancer. The sample was lung tumor tissue, taken at surgery. The chain uses TRBV2 and TRBJ1-6, with D maybe TRBD1 (6 bases). Here the CDR3 DNA reads TGTGCCAGCACCGATGACGGGGGCGCGGGGAACTCCTATAATTCACCCCTCCACTTT. It encodes CASTDDGGAGNSYNSPLHF.